The rows below give T cell receptor beta chains drawn from one sample of a study of blood T cell repertoires in COVID-19. Repertoires were generated with immunoSEQ multiplex PCR, while TCRdb's copy carries only in-frame clones and drops some. The repertoire has around 200,000 clones, around 83% of them found once; the top ten carry 2.5% to 3.5%. The sequenced sample consisted of peripheral blood. These receptors were collected from a man aged 50 or older with active or convalescent COVID-19. Each CDR3 is given with its conserved first and last residue. D genes are given only for firm matches. Expanded clones get a size class; other rows say once, few or many, or leave the size out.

TRBV30	-	-	TRBJ2-2	TGTGCCTGGAGTATTCTTCGGAGGTTCACCGGGGAGCTGTTTTTT	CAWSILRRFTGELFF
TRBV10-1	once	TRBD1	TRBJ1-6	TGCGCCAGCAGTACAGGGGGCAGGAATTCACCCCTCCACTTT	CASSTGGRNSPLHF
TRBV28	-	-	TRBJ1-1	TGTGCCAGCAGTTTCAGGGGGAACACTGAAGCTTTCTTT	CASSFRGNTEAFF
TRBV12-3/TRBV12-4	-	TRBD1	TRBJ1-1	TGTGCCAGCAGTTTATTCGGGGACAGTGCAGCTTTCTTT	CASSLFGDSAAFF
TRBV19	-	-	TRBJ1-2	TGTGCCAGTAGTATAAAACCCACCGGGAGGCCCGACTATGGCTACACCTTC	CASSIKPTGRPDYGYTF
TRBV5-5	-	-	TRBJ1-1	TGTGCCAGCAGCTTGGTCCGTCAGGGTGACACTGAAGCTTTCTTT	CASSLVRQGDTEAFF
TRBV7-2	-	TRBD2	TRBJ2-7	TGTGCCAGCAGCTTAGGCGCTAGCGGCTCCTACGAGCAGTACTTC	CASSLGASGSYEQYF
TRBV6-5	-	-	TRBJ2-7	TGTGCCAGCAGCACGGAGACTTACGAGCAGTACTTC	CASSTETYEQYF
TRBV30	-	TRBD1	TRBJ1-2	TGTGCCTGGAGCCTGGACAGGGGGCATGGTGGCTACACCTTC	CAWSLDRGHGGYTF
TRBV7-2	-	TRBD1	TRBJ1-2	TGTGCCAGCAGCTTAGCCCTCCCGGGACAGGGTAACCGTGCTGGCTACACCTTC	CASSLALPGQGNRAGYTF
TRBV6-2/TRBV6-3	-	-	TRBJ2-7	TGTGCCAGCAGTTACGGGGCGAGGCTCTCCTACGAGCAGTACTTC	CASSYGARLSYEQYF
TRBV28	-	TRBD2	TRBJ2-5	TGTGCCAGCAGCCCCCGGGCGGGGGAAGAGACCCAGTACTTC	CASSPRAGEETQYF
TRBV7-9	-	-	TRBJ1-2	TGTGCCAGCAGCTTAGTGGCAGACACAACACATGGCTACACCTTC	CASSLVADTTHGYTF
TRBV9	few	TRBD2	TRBJ2-7	TGTGCCAGCAGCGTGGGACTAGCGGGAGTATGCAACTTC	CASSVGLAGVCNF
TRBV14	-	TRBD2	TRBJ2-1	TGTGCCAGCAGCCCTCCACTAGCGGGAGTGAGGAATGAGCAGTTCTTC	CASSPPLAGVRNEQFF
TRBV6-5	-	-	TRBJ1-6	TGTGCCAGCAGTTACTCCCGGGGAGACGGTTCACCCCTCCACTTT	CASSYSRGDGSPLHF
TRBV7-2	-	-	TRBJ1-6	TGTGCCAGTCAGCAGGGAGGGTATAATTCACCCCTCCACTTT	CASQQGGYNSPLHF
TRBV19	few	-	TRBJ1-1	TGTGCCAGTAGTATAGATCAGTGGACTGAAGCTTTCTTT	CASSIDQWTEAFF
TRBV6-1	-	-	TRBJ2-2	TGTGCCAGCAGTGAAATGGCAGGGGATCGTACCGGGGAGCTGTTTTTT	CASSEMAGDRTGELFF
TRBV11-3	-	-	TRBJ2-1	TGTGCCAGCAGCTTCGGGGGGCACTCCTACAATGAGCAGTTCTTC	CASSFGGHSYNEQFF
TRBV12-3/TRBV12-4	-	TRBD1	TRBJ1-2	TGTGCCAGCAGTACAGGGACAGGGGTTGGCTACACCTTC	CASSTGTGVGYTF
TRBV10-3	-	TRBD1	TRBJ2-4	TGTGCCATCGCTGGGACAGGGGAAAACATTCAGTACTTC	CAIAGTGENIQYF
TRBV7-2	-	-	TRBJ1-4	TGTGCCAGCAGCTTGGAGGAAGAGGGTGAAAAACTGTTTTTT	CASSLEEEGEKLFF
TRBV27	-	TRBD2	TRBJ2-3	TGTGCCAGCAGTCCAGCGGGAGGGTCGCCGGATACGCAGTATTTT	CASSPAGGSPDTQYF
TRBV5-1	-	TRBD1	TRBJ1-2	TGCGCCAGTAACGACAGGGGGCAGGGCTATGGCTACACCTTC	CASNDRGQGYGYTF
TRBV6-5	few	TRBD1	TRBJ2-7	TGTGCCAGCAGTTACACGACAGGGGGAACCGAGCAGTACTTC	CASSYTTGGTEQYF
TRBV3-1/TRBV3-2	-	TRBD1	TRBJ1-1	TGTGCCAGCAGCCATACCCGGGACAGGGGGATGAACACTGAAGCTTTCTTT	CASSHTRDRGMNTEAFF